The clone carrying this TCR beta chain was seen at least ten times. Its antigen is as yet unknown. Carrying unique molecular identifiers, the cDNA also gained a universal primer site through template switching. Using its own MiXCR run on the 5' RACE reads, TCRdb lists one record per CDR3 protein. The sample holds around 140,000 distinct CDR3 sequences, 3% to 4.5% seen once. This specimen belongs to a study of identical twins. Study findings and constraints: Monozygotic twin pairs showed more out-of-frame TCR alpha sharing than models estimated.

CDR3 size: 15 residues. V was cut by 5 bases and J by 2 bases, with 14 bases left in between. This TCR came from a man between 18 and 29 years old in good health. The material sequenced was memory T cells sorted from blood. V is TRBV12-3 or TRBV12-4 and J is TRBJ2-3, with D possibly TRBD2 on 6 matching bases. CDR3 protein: CASSPRLVHTDTQYF. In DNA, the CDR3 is TGTGCCAGCAGTCCAAGACTAGTCCACACAGATACGCAGTATTTT.